Presented here are 25 T cell receptor beta chains from one specimen sequenced in a study of T cell responses to AZD1222 COVID-19 vaccine. Here immunoSEQ multiplex PCR was the method, and the copy in TCRdb shows in-frame clones only, minus some. The table has about 97,000 clones, over 75% seen once. The material sequenced was peripheral blood, taken on day 0 of AZD1222 vaccination. Receptors originate from an adult in good health.

The chain is built from TRBV19 and TRBJ2-5; TRBD1 might be the D (8 bases). Germline assignment: CDR1 LNHDA and CDR2 SQIVND (reference sequence). There are 15 residues in the CDR3. V was shortened by 7 bases and J by 4 bases, with 19 bases between the two germline ends. The CDR3 sequence is CASTDDHRGGETQYF. The DNA of the CDR3 is TGTGCCAGTACCGACGACCACAGGGGGGGAGAGACCCAGTACTTC.

This clone was observed a handful of times. CDR3: CASSPFAQETQYF. CDR3 DNA sequence: TGTGCCAGCAGCCCATTCGCCCAAGAGACCCAGTACTTC. This rearrangement joins TRBV7-2 to TRBJ2-5; D unresolved. V dropped 5 bases and J dropped 1 base, with 8 bases sitting between them. Per germline, CDR1 SGHTA and CDR2 FQGNSA. The CDR3 is made up of 13 amino acids.

The chain combines TRBV2 with TRBJ2-3; D remains unclear. The CDR3 runs 13 residues. Deletions cut 6 bases from V and 0 bases from J, with 7 bases between. The V gene's germline CDR1 is SNHLY and CDR2 FYNNEI. The CDR3 DNA reads as TGTGCCAGCAGCCCTCCTAGCACAGATACGCAGTATTTT. Translated, it gives CASSPPSTDTQYF.

The chain combines TRBV28 with TRBJ2-2; D is possibly TRBD1 (5 bases). In germline, CDR1 is MDHEN, CDR2 SYDVKM. This CDR3 comprises 16 residues. The germline V and J ends were trimmed by 7 bases and 4 bases, with 19 bases remaining between them. The CDR3 spells CASILRAGQLTGELFF. CDR3 DNA: TGTGCCAGCATCTTAAGGGCAGGGCAACTCACCGGGGAGCTGTTTTTT. The full variable domain, its missing parts supplied by reference TRBV28 and TRBJ2-2, is DVKVTQSSRYLVKRTGEKVFLECVQDMDHENMFWYRQDPGLGLRLIYFSYDVKMKEKGDIPEGYSVSREKKERFSLILESASTNQTSMYLCASILRAGQLTGELFFGEGSRLTVL.

The rearrangement links TRBV5-4 to TRBJ1-6; the D is unclear. Germline V gene sequence: CDR1 SGHNT, CDR2 YYREEE (reference sequence). The CDR3 runs to 13 residues. V was clipped by 1 base and J by 8 bases, with 7 bases between them. The CDR3 bases are TGTGCCAGCAGCTTGTTTAAGGATTCACCCCTCCACTTT. Protein sequence: CASSLFKDSPLHF.

The rearrangement uses TRBV5-1 and TRBJ2-5, with D hard to call. V was pared by 7 bases and J by 7 bases, with 17 bases between. Germline-derived CDR1 and CDR2 are SGHRS and YFSETQ. The CDR3 has 13 residues. CDR3 sequence reads: CASRRTPAVTQYF. CDR3 nucleotides: TGCGCCAGCCGAAGGACCCCCGCTGTGACCCAGTACTTC.

The chain uses TRBV18 and TRBJ1-3; D is unresolved. V was clipped by 2 bases and J by 0 bases, with 8 bases between them. Per germline, CDR1 KGHSH and CDR2 LQKENI. This CDR3 contains 15 residues. The CDR3 here is CASSPKQYSGNTIYF. The CDR3 nucleotides are TGTGCCAGCTCACCAAAACAGTACTCTGGAAACACCATATATTTT. The complete variable domain, with remaining parts taken from reference TRBV18 and TRBJ1-3, reads NAGVMQNPRHLVRRRGQEARLRCSPMKGHSHVYWYRQLPEEGLKFMVYLQKENIIDESGMPKERFSAEFPKEGPSILRIQQVVRGDSAAYFCASSPKQYSGNTIYFGEGSWLTVV.

The chain combines TRBV5-1 with TRBJ2-4, with D possibly being TRBD1 (5 bases). There are 14 residues in the CDR3. V was trimmed by 0 bases and J by 8 bases, leaving 12 bases between them. Germline CDR1 and CDR2: SGHRS and YFSETQ. In nucleotides, the CDR3 is TGCGCCAGCAGCTTGGGACAGCGTCAAGACATTCAGTACTTC. It specifies CASSLGQRQDIQYF. Filled out from reference TRBV5-1 and TRBJ2-4, the complete variable domain reads KAGVTQTPRYLIKTRGQQVTLSCSPISGHRSVSWYQQTPGQGLQFLFEYFSETQRNKGNFPGRFSGRQFSNSRSEMNVSTLELGDSALYLCASSLGQRQDIQYFGAGTRLSVL.

The chain has TRBV3-1 (or the pseudogene TRBV3-2) and TRBJ1-2; no clear D. The CDR3 loop spans 12 amino acids. V lost 0 bases, J lost 10 bases, and 9 bases lay in between. The V gene's germline CDR1 is LGHDT and CDR2 YNNKEL (reference sequence). CDR3 sequence reads: CASSQDPRDYTF. The CDR3 region has the DNA TGTGCCAGCAGCCAAGATCCGAGGGACTACACCTTC.

This clone was detected only once. V and J are TRBV6-1 and TRBJ2-5; 9 bases are shared with TRBD1. J gave up 5 bases and V 4 bases, and 11 bases lay outside the gene matches. There are 16 residues in the CDR3. Germline-derived CDR1 and CDR2 are MNHNS and SASEGT. CDR3 loop: CASSVGTGPLRETQYF. The CDR3 region has the DNA TGTGCCAGCAGTGTCGGGACAGGGCCTCTCAGGGAGACCCAGTACTTC.

This clone was counted once. The CDR3 loop is CASSLGVGSNEQFF. The DNA of the CDR3 is TGTGCCAGCAGCTTAGGGGTAGGGAGCAATGAGCAGTTCTTC. The gene calls are TRBV7-9 and TRBJ2-1, with a weak D call TRBD2 (5 bases). The CDR3 consists of 14 residues. V dropped 1 base and J dropped 6 bases, with 10 bases sitting between them. CDR1 and CDR2 (germline): SEHNR, FQNEAQ (reference sequence).

This clone was found once. The chain carries TRBV28 and TRBJ1-2; no definite D call. The germline CDR1 and CDR2 sequences are MDHEN and SYDVKM. Trimming removed 5 bases at V and 4 bases at J, with 14 bases between. The CDR3 sequence is 14 residues long. CDR3 DNA sequence: TGTGCCAGCAGTCCGGCCGGAAGCCTCTATGGCTACACCTTC. This translates into CASSPAGSLYGYTF.

The V and J genes are TRBV7-2 and TRBJ1-2; D call uncertain. The CDR3 contains 13 residues. Trimming left V 5 bases short and J 13 bases short, with 20 bases between. Germline loops: CDR1 SGHTA, CDR2 FQGNSA. The CDR3 region is CASSHGGATLSTF. Here the CDR3 DNA reads TGTGCCAGCAGCCACGGTGGCGCCACTCTCTCCACCTTC.

The CDR3: CASSLTANTEAFF. DNA of the CDR3: TGTGCCAGCAGCCTGACAGCGAACACTGAAGCTTTCTTT. The rearrangement links TRBV6-5 to TRBJ1-1, with D possibly being TRBD1 (5 bases). Germline loops: CDR1 MNHEY, CDR2 SVGAGI. The ends were cut back, 6 bases at V and 1 base at J, with 9 bases in the middle. The CDR3 extends over 13 amino acids.

V and J are TRBV7-2 and TRBJ2-3; D gene uncertain. V gave up 1 base and J gave up 11 bases, with 13 bases separating them. The length of the CDR3 is 13 residues. Germline V gene lookup returns CDR1 SGHTA and CDR2 FQGNSA. For the CDR3, the DNA is TGTGCCAGCAGCTTAGATTTTCAGAAGTTGCAGTATTTT. Its protein product is CASSLDFQKLQYF.

This clone has only one observation. The V and J genes are TRBV5-6 and TRBJ1-1, with 9 bases aligning to TRBD1. The junction had 5 bases not matched to a gene; V was cut back by 2 bases and J by 3 bases. The CDR3 contains 15 residues. Germline lookup yields CDR1 SGHDT and CDR2 YYEEEE. Written as DNA, the CDR3 is TGTGCCAGCAGCTTACCGGGACAGGGAGACACTGAAGCTTTCTTT. Translation gives CASSLPGQGDTEAFF. Full variable domain (rest looked up from reference TRBV5-6 and TRBJ1-1): DAGVTQSPTHLIKTRGQQVTLRCSPKSGHDTVSWYQQALGQGPQFIFQYYEEEERQRGNFPDRFSGHQFPNYSSELNVNALLLGDSALYLCASSLPGQGDTEAFFGQGTRLTVV.

V usage is TRBV13 and J usage is TRBJ2-7; the D gene is possibly TRBD1 (7 bases). The CDR3 loop spans 17 amino acids. V dropped 0 bases and J dropped 3 bases, with 18 bases sitting between them. Looked up from germline, CDR1 is PRHDT and CDR2 is FYEKMQ (reference sequence). CDR3 in amino acids: CASSLGPAGQFLYEQYF. The CDR3 nucleotides are TGTGCCAGCAGCTTAGGCCCGGCGGGACAGTTCCTCTACGAGCAGTACTTC.

This rearrangement joins TRBV25-1 to TRBJ1-2; 10 bases are a match to TRBD1. CDR1 is MGHDK, CDR2 SYGVNS, per germline. V gave up 3 bases and J gave up 9 bases; unmatched junction bases: 7. The CDR3 loop spans 14 amino acids. The CDR3 bases are TGTGCCAGCAGTGATTTGGGGGGACAGGGGCGCTACACCTTC. It codes for CASSDLGGQGRYTF.

The chain employs TRBV30 and TRBJ1-3; TRBD1 aligns across 7 bases. Germline CDR1 reads GTSNPN; CDR2 reads SVGIG (reference sequence). The CDR3 is made up of 12 amino acids. The junction had 0 bases not matched to a gene; V was cut back by 3 bases and J by 4 bases. This chain's CDR3 is CAWSRGGNTIYF. In nucleotides, the CDR3 is TGTGCCTGGAGCAGGGGGGGAAACACCATATATTTT. The full variable domain, with the rest looked up from reference TRBV30 and TRBJ1-3, is SQTIHQWPATLVQPVGSPLSLECTVEGTSNPNLYWYRQAAGRGLQLLFYSVGIGQISSEVPQNLSASRPQDRQFILSSKKLLLSDSGFYLCAWSRGGNTIYFGEGSWLTVV.

The chain carries TRBV5-1 and TRBJ2-5; TRBD2 might be the D (5 bases). The CDR3 runs 15 residues. Germline-derived CDR1 and CDR2 are SGHRS and YFSETQ. Trimming removed 1 base from V and 3 bases from J, with 13 bases in between. In DNA form, the CDR3 reads TGCGCCAGCAGCTTGACGGGATCCGGGGAAGAGACCCAGTACTTC. It encodes CASSLTGSGEETQYF. The full variable domain, completed using reference TRBV5-1 and TRBJ2-5, is KAGVTQTPRYLIKTRGQQVTLSCSPISGHRSVSWYQQTPGQGLQFLFEYFSETQRNKGNFPGRFSGRQFSNSRSEMNVSTLELGDSALYLCASSLTGSGEETQYFGPGTRLLVL.

The CDR3 bases are TGTGCCAGCAGCTTACAGGGTTTGGTCGAGCAGTACTTC. It yields the protein CASSLQGLVEQYF. The chain combines TRBV7-9 with TRBJ2-7; a possible D gene is TRBD1 (5 bases). CDR1 is SEHNR, CDR2 FQNEAQ, per germline (reference sequence). The CDR3 is made up of 13 amino acids. Trimming removed 2 bases at V and 6 bases at J, with 11 bases between.

V and J are TRBV7-2 and TRBJ2-7; 8 bases line up with TRBD1. The CDR3 sequence is 15 residues long. CDR1 and CDR2 from the germline V gene are SGHTA and FQGNSA. With V trimmed by 1 base and J by 4 bases, 6 bases remained unmatched. This CDR3 is CASSLGGQVEYEQYF. The CDR3 region has the DNA TGTGCCAGCAGCTTAGGGGGACAGGTTGAGTACGAGCAGTACTTC.

This chain connects TRBV19 to TRBJ2-7; 11 bases align to TRBD2. Trimming at V came to 0 bases and at J to 7 bases, leaving 8 bases not matched to a gene. CDR1 LNHDA and CDR2 SQIVND come from the germline V gene (reference sequence). The CDR3 has 16 residues. DNA for the CDR3: TGTGCCAGTAGTATAGATTCGCGCCTAGCGGGGGGAGAGCAGTACTTC. Translated, it gives CASSIDSRLAGGEQYF. Complete variable domain (other parts from reference TRBV19 and TRBJ2-7): DGGITQSPKYLFRKEGQNVTLSCEQNLNHDAMYWYRQDPGQGLRLIYYSQIVNDFQKGDIAEGYSVSREKKESFPLTVTSAQKNPTAFYLCASSIDSRLAGGEQYFGPGTRLTVT.

This rearrangement joins TRBV9 to TRBJ1-5; no firm D call. Germline V CDR1 and CDR2: SGDLS, YYNGEE. The V end was cut by 4 bases, the J end by 1 base, with 9 bases between. This CDR3 region has 14 residues. This CDR3 is CASSPGLSNQPQHF. Here the CDR3 DNA reads TGTGCCAGCAGCCCGGGCCTCAGCAATCAGCCCCAGCATTTT.

The gene calls are TRBV5-1 and TRBJ2-3, with 9 positions matching TRBD2. The CDR3 extends over 14 amino acids. Germline lookup yields CDR1 SGHRS and CDR2 YFSETQ. V lost 7 bases to trimming and J lost 3 bases; unmatched junction nucleotides: 6. CDR3 loop: CASSKRGETDTQYF. DNA of the CDR3: TGCGCCAGCTCCAAGCGGGGGGAGACAGATACGCAGTATTTT. The variable domain in full, with the rest retrieved from reference TRBV5-1 and TRBJ2-3, is KAGVTQTPRYLIKTRGQQVTLSCSPISGHRSVSWYQQTPGQGLQFLFEYFSETQRNKGNFPGRFSGRQFSNSRSEMNVSTLELGDSALYLCASSKRGETDTQYFGPGTRLTVL.